A few counts support the clone carrying this TCR beta chain. Antigen unknown. CDR1 is SGHAT and CDR2 is FQNNGV in the germline V gene. CDR3 size: 13 residues. The V and J ends lost 5 bases and 6 bases, in that order; junction bases with no gene match: 4. Assay: immunoSEQ multiplex PCR; the TCRdb copy retains only in-frame clones and omits some. The sample lists about 45,000 clones; 85% to 90% were seen once. These data come from a study of lymphopenia after photon versus proton radiotherapy. Study observations and caveats: After the lymphocyte nadir, photon-treated repertoires showed oligoclonal expansion, especially of CD8+ Temra cells. Relative stability marked proton patients; photon patients lost diversity and naive cells. Post-nadir TCR diversity decline inversely tracked overall survival among those who died.

This sample comprised peripheral blood, obtained from a patient treated with photon-based radiotherapy. This TCR came from a man aged 40-50 years with gastric cancer. This chain uses TRBV11-2 with TRBJ2-1; TRBD1 aligns across 7 bases. The CDR3 is CASSPNRGNEQFF. The CDR3 DNA follows: TGTGCCAGCAGCCCGAACAGGGGCAATGAGCAGTTCTTC.